This passage covers 25 T cell receptor beta chains from one sample sequenced in a study of CD8 T cells in ankylosing spondylitis. TCRdb recomputed calls from the 5' RACE reads with MiXCR, one row per CDR3 protein. The sample records some 150,000 distinct CDR3 sequences, around 10% being singletons. The sample consisted of blood, either unsorted or a sorted T cell fraction (not recorded which). The receptors were gathered from a female donor with ankylosing spondylitis or in good health (not recorded which).

The chain has TRBV7-9 and TRBJ1-1; 10 nucleotides align to TRBD1. V lost 2 bases and J lost 5; bases outside the gene matches: 8. Germline values: CDR1 SEHNR, CDR2 FQNEAQ (reference sequence). The CDR3 has 16 amino acids. CDR3 in amino acids: CASSLYGTGDKTEAFF. In nucleotides, the CDR3 is TGTGCCAGCAGCTTATATGGGACAGGGGACAAGACTGAAGCTTTCTTT.

This clonotype was found many times. This rearrangement joins TRBV20-1 to TRBJ1-2; D gene unclear. The V gene's germline CDR1 is DFQATT and CDR2 SNEGSKA (reference sequence). This CDR3 is 13 amino acids long. V lost 6 bases to trimming and J lost 4 bases, with 15 bases between them. CDR3 nucleotide sequence: TGCAGTGCCCCGAAACGGGCTGGCTATGGCTACACCTTC. It yields the protein CSAPKRAGYGYTF.

The table lists this clonotype with a few counts. The chain uses TRBV7-9 and TRBJ2-7, with D unresolved. This CDR3 contains 13 residues. Trimming removed 5 bases from V and 6 bases from J, with 14 bases in between. Germline V gives CDR1 SEHNR, CDR2 FQNEAQ (reference sequence). This CDR3 is CASSMDGASEQYF. In DNA, the CDR3 is TGTGCCAGCAGCATGGACGGCGCAAGCGAGCAGTACTTC.

This clonotype was counted many times. J is TRBJ2-3 and V is TRBV18; tentative D call: TRBD1 (5 bases). V lost 3 bases and J 2 bases, leaving 15 bases between the germline ends. Germline values: CDR1 KGHSH, CDR2 LQKENI. The CDR3 length is 16 residues. The CDR3 region is CASSPPGRAPTDTQYF. CDR3 in DNA: TGTGCCAGCTCACCTCCCGGCAGGGCCCCCACAGATACGCAGTATTTT.

The rearrangement joins TRBV19 to TRBJ2-7; 9 bases align to TRBD1. This CDR3 is built from 17 residues. The V gene end was trimmed by 0 bases and the J gene end by 3 bases; junction bases not matched to a gene: 9. CDR1 is LNHDA and CDR2 is SQIVND in the germline V gene (reference sequence). The CDR3 coding sequence is TGTGCCAGTAGTATAGAGACTTCGGGGGACAGGGTCTACGAGCAGTACTTC. Encoded protein: CASSIETSGDRVYEQYF.

Ten or more counts support this clonotype. This chain links TRBV20-1 with TRBJ1-4; 11 bases agree with TRBD1. Looked up from germline, CDR1 is DFQATT and CDR2 is SNEGSKA (reference sequence). The CDR3 totals 13 residues. Germline trimming cut 6 bases from V and 11 bases from J; bases unmatched to any gene: 8. Here the CDR3 DNA reads TGCAGTGCCCGGACAGGGGGCGACCGGAAACTGTTTTTT. It translates to CSARTGGDRKLFF.

This clonotype was observed at least ten times. J is TRBJ1-1 and V is TRBV5-1; D gene unclear. V lost 1 base and J 1 base, leaving 11 bases between the germline ends. Germline V CDR1 and CDR2: SGHRS, YFSETQ. The CDR3 totals 15 residues. The DNA for the CDR3 is TGCGCCAGCAGCTTGATCCCGCGGGAGAACACTGAAGCTTTCTTT. Translating gives CASSLIPRENTEAFF.

The genes are TRBV5-1 and TRBJ2-3; tentatively, D is TRBD2 (5 bases). The CDR3 extends over 15 amino acids. V was pared by 0 bases and J by 0 bases, with 8 bases between. Germline V gives CDR1 SGHRS, CDR2 YFSETQ. This CDR3 reads CASSLVPGSTDTQYF. The DNA of the CDR3 is TGCGCCAGCAGCTTGGTCCCGGGAAGCACAGATACGCAGTATTTT.

This clonotype has at least ten counts. This chain links TRBV29-1 with TRBJ1-1; perhaps TRBD1 as D (5 bases). Trimming cost V 5 bases and J 1 base, with 17 bases left between them. Per the germline V gene, CDR1 is SQVTM and CDR2 is ANQGSEA. This CDR3 comprises 15 residues. CDR3 sequence reads: CSVSPPWGSNTEAFF. The CDR3 nucleotides read TGCAGCGTTAGCCCTCCTTGGGGGTCGAACACTGAAGCTTTCTTT. Complete variable domain (other parts from reference TRBV29-1 and TRBJ1-1): SAVISQKPSRDICQRGTSLTIQCQVDSQVTMMFWYRQQPGQSLTLIATANQGSEATYESGFVIDKFPISRPNLTFSTLTVSNMSPEDSSIYLCSVSPPWGSNTEAFFGQGTRLTVV.

This clonotype came up many times. The V and J genes are TRBV3-1 and TRBJ1-3, with D maybe TRBD1 (5 bases). The V end lost 1 base, the J end lost 2 bases, and 15 bases lay between the germline ends. Germline lookup yields CDR1 LGHDT and CDR2 YNNKEL (reference sequence). This CDR3 comprises 17 residues. CDR3 residues: CASSQGLRGVTGNTIYF. In DNA form, the CDR3 reads TGTGCCAGCAGCCAAGGTCTTCGGGGGGTTACTGGAAACACCATATATTTT.

This clonotype was seen ten or more times. One junction end does not reproduce the germline sequence, and a read error may be involved. The V call is TRBV5-1, the J call TRBJ1-3; D is unresolved. This CDR3 has 15 amino acids. Germline CDR1 reads SGHRS; CDR2 reads YFSETQ. CDR3 sequence: CASSLVGNAGNTIYF. CDR3 DNA sequence: TGCGCCAGCAGCTTGGTCGGGAATGCTGGGAACACCATATATTTT.

This chain connects TRBV5-1 to TRBJ1-1, with D unresolved. CDR3 size: 15 residues. CDR1 is SGHRS, CDR2 YFSETQ, per germline. Trimming took 4 bases from V and 1 from J, leaving 14 bases between them. The chain's CDR3 is CASSLIVTGNTEAFF. The CDR3 DNA is TGCGCCAGCAGCCTCATCGTCACGGGGAACACTGAAGCTTTCTTT.

This clonotype was seen at least ten times. The chain carries TRBV20-1 and TRBJ2-1; tentatively, D is TRBD1 (5 bases). V lost 4 bases and J 0 bases, leaving 7 bases between the germline ends. The CDR3 consists of 13 residues. In germline, CDR1 is DFQATT, CDR2 SNEGSKA (reference sequence). The CDR3 protein is CSATQDSYNEQFF. The CDR3 bases are TGCAGTGCTACACAGGACTCCTACAATGAGCAGTTCTTC.

This clonotype appeared many times. V gene TRBV29-1 combines with J gene TRBJ2-7, with D tentatively TRBD1 (6 bases). With 7 bases removed from V and 3 bases from J, the gap between germline ends came to 10 bases. CDR1 and CDR2 from the germline V gene are SQVTM and ANQGSEA. The CDR3 spans 11 residues. This chain's CDR3 is CSAGQLYEQYF. DNA of the CDR3: TGCAGCGCCGGACAGCTCTACGAGCAGTACTTC.

This clonotype was observed at least ten times. The V call is TRBV28, the J call TRBJ1-1; D is ambiguous. Trimming pared 6 bases from V and 5 bases from J, leaving 10 bases between. This CDR3 spans 12 amino acids. Looked up from germline, CDR1 is MDHEN and CDR2 is SYDVKM. In DNA, the CDR3 is TGTGCCAGCAGCCTCCGTCCTACTGAAGCTTTCTTT. Protein product: CASSLRPTEAFF.

The table lists this clonotype with many counts. The chain couples TRBV11-2 to TRBJ1-2; D is unclear. V gave up 1 base and J gave up 4 bases, with 7 bases separating them. The CDR3 has 13 residues. Germline CDR1 reads SGHAT; CDR2 reads FQNNGV. CDR3 coding DNA: TGTGCCAGCAGCTTAGGCAATTCCTATGGCTACACCTTC. Translated, it gives CASSLGNSYGYTF. The variable domain in full, completed from reference TRBV11-2 and TRBJ1-2, reads EAGVAQSPRYKIIEKRQSVAFWCNPISGHATLYWYQQILGQGPKLLIQFQNNGVVDDSQLPKDRFSAERLKGVDSTLKIQPAKLEDSAVYLCASSLGNSYGYTFGSGTRLTVV.

Many counts were recorded for this clonotype. The chain combines TRBV6-1 with TRBJ2-3; 9 bases map to TRBD1. Germline values: CDR1 MNHNS, CDR2 SASEGT. This CDR3 is built from 16 residues. The V and J ends lost 3 bases and 3 bases, in that order; junction bases with no gene match: 7. CDR3 region: CASSDLGQGWTDTQYF. CDR3 in DNA: TGTGCCAGCAGTGACCTGGGACAGGGTTGGACAGATACGCAGTATTTT.

Many counts were recorded for this clonotype. The rearrangement uses TRBV29-1 and TRBJ2-1, with D possibly TRBD1 on 5 matching bases. V lost 2 bases and J lost 3, with 11 bases in between. Germline-derived CDR1 and CDR2 are SQVTM and ANQGSEA. CDR3 length: 14 residues. CDR3 DNA: TGCAGCGTTGAAAAAAGGGGTCACTACAATGAGCAGTTCTTC. Translation: CSVEKRGHYNEQFF.

This clonotype was observed at least ten times. This sequence joins TRBV7-9 and TRBJ1-2; D call uncertain. The CDR3 sequence is 15 residues long. The V end lost 1 base, the J end lost 4 bases, and 13 bases lay between the germline ends. Per the germline V gene, CDR1 is SEHNR and CDR2 is FQNEAQ (reference sequence). CDR3 amino acids: CASSLVYGPSYGYTF. The CDR3, as DNA: TGTGCCAGCAGCTTAGTGTACGGACCTTCCTATGGCTACACCTTC. Filled out from reference TRBV7-9 and TRBJ1-2, the complete variable domain reads DTGVSQNPRHKITKRGQNVTFRCDPISEHNRLYWYRQTLGQGPEFLTYFQNEAQLEKSRLLSDRFSAERPKGSFSTLEIQRTEQGDSAMYLCASSLVYGPSYGYTFGSGTRLTVV.

This clonotype was counted ten times or more. The chain carries TRBV5-1 and TRBJ1-1, with no clear D. CDR1 is SGHRS and CDR2 is YFSETQ in the germline V gene. Trimming stripped 0 bases from V and 8 bases from J, with 5 bases between. The CDR3 has 11 residues. Written as DNA, the CDR3 is TGCGCCAGCAGCTTGGACTCAGAAGCTTTCTTT. This sequence encodes CASSLDSEAFF.

This clonotype was observed many times. The V call is TRBV2, the J call TRBJ1-1; D may be TRBD1 (5 bases). Trimming left V 6 bases short and J 2 bases short, with 16 bases between. The CDR3 is 15 residues long. The germline gives CDR1 SNHLY, CDR2 FYNNEI. The chain's CDR3 is CASRDPGGRNTEAFF. DNA of the CDR3: TGTGCCAGCAGGGACCCGGGGGGGAGAAACACTGAAGCTTTCTTT.

This clonotype came up many times. The chain recombines TRBV6-5 with TRBJ2-5; D could derive from TRBD1 or TRBD2 (5 bases each). The CDR3 contains 15 residues. The V end lost 4 bases, the J end lost 3 bases, and 15 bases lay between the germline ends. The germline V gene encodes CDR1 MNHEY and CDR2 SVGAGI. The chain's CDR3 is CASSLGTMGEETQYF. DNA for the CDR3: TGTGCCAGCAGTTTGGGGACCATGGGAGAAGAGACCCAGTACTTC.

At least ten counts were recorded for this clonotype. The chain has TRBV25-1 and TRBJ1-1; no clear D. Between the trimmed V and J ends, which lost 6 bases and 1 base, there was a span of 6 bases. There are 12 residues in the CDR3. Germline loops: CDR1 MGHDK, CDR2 SYGVNS. CDR3 residues: CASRGPNTEAFF. The CDR3 nucleotides read TGTGCCAGCAGAGGGCCGAACACTGAAGCTTTCTTT.

This clonotype was found many times. The V gene is TRBV5-1, the J gene TRBJ1-2, with a possible D match to TRBD1 (6 bases). The CDR3 covers 13 residues. The germline V gene encodes CDR1 SGHRS and CDR2 YFSETQ. Trimming took off 0 bases at V and 8 bases at J, with 11 bases between the two ends. The CDR3 spells CASSLDRAKGYTF. The CDR3 DNA is TGCGCCAGCAGCTTGGACAGGGCCAAAGGCTACACCTTC.

Written as DNA, the CDR3 is TGTGCCAGTGGCGGGAGCTCCTACAATGAGCAGTTCTTC. Amino acids: CASGGSSYNEQFF. V usage is TRBV19 and J usage is TRBJ2-1; 7 bases are shared with TRBD2. The CDR3 has 13 residues. Germline CDR1 and CDR2: LNHDA and SQIVND (reference sequence). With 8 bases clipped from V and 0 bases from J, the junction kept 1 base outside the gene matches.